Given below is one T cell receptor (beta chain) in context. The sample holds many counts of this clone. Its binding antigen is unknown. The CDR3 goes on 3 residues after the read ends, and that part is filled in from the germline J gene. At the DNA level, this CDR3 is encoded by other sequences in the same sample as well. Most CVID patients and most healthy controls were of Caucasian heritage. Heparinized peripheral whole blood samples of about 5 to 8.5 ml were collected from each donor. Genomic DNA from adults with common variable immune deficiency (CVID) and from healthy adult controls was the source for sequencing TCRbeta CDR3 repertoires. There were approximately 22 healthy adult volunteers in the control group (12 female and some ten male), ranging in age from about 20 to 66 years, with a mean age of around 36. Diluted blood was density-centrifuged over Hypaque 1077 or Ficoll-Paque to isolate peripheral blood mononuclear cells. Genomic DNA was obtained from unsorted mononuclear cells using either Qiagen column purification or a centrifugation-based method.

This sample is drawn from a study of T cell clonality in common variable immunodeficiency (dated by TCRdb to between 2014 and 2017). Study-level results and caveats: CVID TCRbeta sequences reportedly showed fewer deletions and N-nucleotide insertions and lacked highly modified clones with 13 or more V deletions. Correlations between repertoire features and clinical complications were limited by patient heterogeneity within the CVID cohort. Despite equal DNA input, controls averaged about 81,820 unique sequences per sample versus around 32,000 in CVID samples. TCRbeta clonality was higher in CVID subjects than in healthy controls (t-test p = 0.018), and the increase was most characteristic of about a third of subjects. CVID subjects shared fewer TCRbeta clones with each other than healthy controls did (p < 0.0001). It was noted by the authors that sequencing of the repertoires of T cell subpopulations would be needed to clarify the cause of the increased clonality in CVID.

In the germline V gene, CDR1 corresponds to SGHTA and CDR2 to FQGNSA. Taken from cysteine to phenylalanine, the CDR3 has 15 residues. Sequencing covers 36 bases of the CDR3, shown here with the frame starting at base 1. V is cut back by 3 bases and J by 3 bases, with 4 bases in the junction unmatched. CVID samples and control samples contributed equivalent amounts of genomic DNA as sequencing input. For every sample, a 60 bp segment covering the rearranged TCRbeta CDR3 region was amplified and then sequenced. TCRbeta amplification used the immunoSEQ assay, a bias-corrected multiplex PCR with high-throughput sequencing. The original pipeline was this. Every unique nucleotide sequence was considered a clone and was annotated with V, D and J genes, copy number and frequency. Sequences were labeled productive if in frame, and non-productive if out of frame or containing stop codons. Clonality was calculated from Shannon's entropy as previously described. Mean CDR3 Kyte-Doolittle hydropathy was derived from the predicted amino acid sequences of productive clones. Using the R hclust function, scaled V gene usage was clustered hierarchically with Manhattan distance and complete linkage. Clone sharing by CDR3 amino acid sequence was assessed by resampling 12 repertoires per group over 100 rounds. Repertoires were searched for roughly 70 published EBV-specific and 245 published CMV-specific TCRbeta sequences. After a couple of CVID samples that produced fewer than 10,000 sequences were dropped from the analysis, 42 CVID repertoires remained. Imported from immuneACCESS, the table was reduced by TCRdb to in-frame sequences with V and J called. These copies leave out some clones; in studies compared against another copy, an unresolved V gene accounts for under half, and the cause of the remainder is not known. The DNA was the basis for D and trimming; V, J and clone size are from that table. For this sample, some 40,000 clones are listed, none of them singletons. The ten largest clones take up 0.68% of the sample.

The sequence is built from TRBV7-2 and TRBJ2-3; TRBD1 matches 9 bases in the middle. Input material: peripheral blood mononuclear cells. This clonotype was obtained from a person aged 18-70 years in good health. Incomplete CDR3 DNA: TGTGCCAGCAGCTTTCTGGGACAGGGTACAGATACG. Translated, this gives CASSFLGQGTDT. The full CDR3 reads CASSFLGQGTDTQYF.